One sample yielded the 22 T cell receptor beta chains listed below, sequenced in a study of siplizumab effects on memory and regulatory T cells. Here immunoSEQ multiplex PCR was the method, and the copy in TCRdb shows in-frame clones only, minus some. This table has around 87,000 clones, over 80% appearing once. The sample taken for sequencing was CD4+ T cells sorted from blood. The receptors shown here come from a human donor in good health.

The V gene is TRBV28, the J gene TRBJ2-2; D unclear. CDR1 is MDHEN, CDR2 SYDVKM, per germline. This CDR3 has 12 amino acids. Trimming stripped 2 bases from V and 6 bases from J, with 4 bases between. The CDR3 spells CASSLSPGELFF. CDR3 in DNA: TGTGCCAGCAGTTTAAGTCCCGGGGAGCTGTTTTTT.

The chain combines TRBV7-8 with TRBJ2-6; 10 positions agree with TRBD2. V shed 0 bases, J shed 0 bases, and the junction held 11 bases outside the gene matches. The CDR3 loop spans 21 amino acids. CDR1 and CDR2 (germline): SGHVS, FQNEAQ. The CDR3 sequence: CASSLALRLAGSLSGANVLTF. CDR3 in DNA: TGTGCCAGCAGCTTAGCGCTAAGACTAGCGGGTTCCCTCTCTGGGGCCAACGTCCTGACTTTC. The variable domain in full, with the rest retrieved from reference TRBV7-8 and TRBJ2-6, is GAGVSQSPRYKVAKRGQDVALRCDPISGHVSLFWYQQALGQGPEFLTYFQNEAQLDKSGLPSDRFFAERPEGSVSTLKIQRTQQEDSAVYLCASSLALRLAGSLSGANVLTFGAGSRLTVL.

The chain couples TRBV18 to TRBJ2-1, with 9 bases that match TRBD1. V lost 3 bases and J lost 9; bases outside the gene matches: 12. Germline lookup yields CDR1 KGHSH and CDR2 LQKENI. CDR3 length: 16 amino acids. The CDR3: CASSPPGQGLSSEQFF. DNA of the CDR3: TGTGCCAGCTCACCCCCGGGACAGGGCCTCTCAAGTGAGCAGTTCTTC. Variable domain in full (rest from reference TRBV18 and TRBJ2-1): NAGVMQNPRHLVRRRGQEARLRCSPMKGHSHVYWYRQLPEEGLKFMVYLQKENIIDESGMPKERFSAEFPKEGPSILRIQQVVRGDSAAYFCASSPPGQGLSSEQFFGPGTRLTVL.

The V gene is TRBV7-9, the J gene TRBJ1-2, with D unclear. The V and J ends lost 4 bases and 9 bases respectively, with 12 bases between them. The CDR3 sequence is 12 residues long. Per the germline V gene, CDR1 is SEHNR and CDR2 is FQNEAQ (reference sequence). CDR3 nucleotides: TGTGCCAGCAGCTCCCTCTTTTTCCGCTACACCTTC. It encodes CASSSLFFRYTF. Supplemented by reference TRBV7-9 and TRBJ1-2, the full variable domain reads DTGVSQNPRHKITKRGQNVTFRCDPISEHNRLYWYRQTLGQGPEFLTYFQNEAQLEKSRLLSDRFSAERPKGSFSTLEIQRTEQGDSAMYLCASSSLFFRYTFGSGTRLTVV.

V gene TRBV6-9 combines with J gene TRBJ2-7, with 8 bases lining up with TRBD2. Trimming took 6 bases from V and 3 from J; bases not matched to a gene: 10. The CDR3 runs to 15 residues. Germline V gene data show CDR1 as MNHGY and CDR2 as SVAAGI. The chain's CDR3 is CASSVRASGLYEQYF. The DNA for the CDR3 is TGTGCCAGCAGCGTTAGGGCTAGCGGGCTCTACGAGCAGTACTTC.

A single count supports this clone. CDR3 in amino acids: CASSNSDPTNEQFF. The DNA of the CDR3 is TGTGCCAGCAGTAACAGTGACCCAACCAATGAGCAGTTCTTC. This chain links TRBV7-3 with TRBJ2-1; no clear D. V lost 6 bases and J 6 bases, leaving 15 bases between the germline ends. CDR3 length: 14 residues. CDR1 is SGHTA, CDR2 FQGTGA, per germline.

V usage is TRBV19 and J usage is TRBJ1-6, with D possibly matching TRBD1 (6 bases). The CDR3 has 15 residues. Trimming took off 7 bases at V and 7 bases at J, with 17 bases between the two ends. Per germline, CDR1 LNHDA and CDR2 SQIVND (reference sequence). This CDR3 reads CASNFWGRGNSPLHF. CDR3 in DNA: TGTGCCAGTAATTTCTGGGGCAGGGGAAATTCACCCCTCCACTTT.

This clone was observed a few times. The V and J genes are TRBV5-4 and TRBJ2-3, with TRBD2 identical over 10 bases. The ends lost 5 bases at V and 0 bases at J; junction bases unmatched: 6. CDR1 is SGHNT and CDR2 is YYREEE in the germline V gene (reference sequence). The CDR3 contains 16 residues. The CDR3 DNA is TGTGCCAGCAGACATAGCGGGGGGCCTAGCACAGATACGCAGTATTTT. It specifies CASRHSGGPSTDTQYF.

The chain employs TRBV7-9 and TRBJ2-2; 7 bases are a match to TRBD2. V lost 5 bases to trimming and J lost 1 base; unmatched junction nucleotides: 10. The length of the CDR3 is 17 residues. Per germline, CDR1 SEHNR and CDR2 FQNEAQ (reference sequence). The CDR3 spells CASSGRLALLNTGELFF. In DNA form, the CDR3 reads TGTGCCAGCAGCGGTCGACTAGCCCTATTGAACACCGGGGAGCTGTTTTTT.

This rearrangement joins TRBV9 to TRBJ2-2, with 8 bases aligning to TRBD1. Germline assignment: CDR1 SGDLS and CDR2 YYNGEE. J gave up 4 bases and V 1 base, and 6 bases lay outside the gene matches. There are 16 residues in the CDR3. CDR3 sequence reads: CASSVLQGAGTGELFF. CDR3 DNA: TGTGCCAGCAGCGTATTGCAGGGGGCAGGCACCGGGGAGCTGTTTTTT.

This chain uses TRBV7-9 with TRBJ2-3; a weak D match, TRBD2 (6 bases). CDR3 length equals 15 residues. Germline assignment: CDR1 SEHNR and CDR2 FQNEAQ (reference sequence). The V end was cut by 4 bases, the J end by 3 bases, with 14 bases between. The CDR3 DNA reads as TGTGCCAGCAGCTACGCGGGACCAGATACAGATACGCAGTATTTT. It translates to CASSYAGPDTDTQYF.

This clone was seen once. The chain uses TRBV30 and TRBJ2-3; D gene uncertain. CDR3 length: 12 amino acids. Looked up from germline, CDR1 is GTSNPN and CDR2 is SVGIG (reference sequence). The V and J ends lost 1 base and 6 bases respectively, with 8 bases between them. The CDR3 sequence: CAWSDSHDTQYF. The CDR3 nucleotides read TGTGCCTGGAGTGATAGTCACGATACGCAGTATTTT.

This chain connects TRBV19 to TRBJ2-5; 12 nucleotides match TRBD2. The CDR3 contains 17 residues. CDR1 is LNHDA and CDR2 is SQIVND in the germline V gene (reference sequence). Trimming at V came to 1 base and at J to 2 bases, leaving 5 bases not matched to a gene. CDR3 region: CASSIVPLAGGQETQYF. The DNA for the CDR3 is TGTGCCAGTAGTATAGTCCCACTAGCGGGAGGACAAGAGACCCAGTACTTC.

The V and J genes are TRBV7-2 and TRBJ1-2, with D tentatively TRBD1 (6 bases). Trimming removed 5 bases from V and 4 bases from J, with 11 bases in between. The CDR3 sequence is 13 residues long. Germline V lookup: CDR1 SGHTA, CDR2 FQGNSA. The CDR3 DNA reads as TGTGCCAGCAGCCAAGGGGGGGGCTATGGCTACACCTTC. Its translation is CASSQGGGYGYTF. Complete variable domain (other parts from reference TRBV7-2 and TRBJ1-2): GAGVSQSPSNKVTEKGKDVELRCDPISGHTALYWYRQSLGQGLEFLIYFQGNSAPDKSGLPSDRFSAERTGGSVSTLTIQRTQQEDSAVYLCASSQGGGYGYTFGSGTRLTVV.

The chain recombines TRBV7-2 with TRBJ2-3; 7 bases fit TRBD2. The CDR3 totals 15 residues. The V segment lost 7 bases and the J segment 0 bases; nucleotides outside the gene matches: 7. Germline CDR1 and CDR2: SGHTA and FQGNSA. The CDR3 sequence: CASTVSGTSTDTQYF. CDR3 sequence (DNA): TGTGCCAGCACCGTAAGCGGGACTAGCACAGATACGCAGTATTTT. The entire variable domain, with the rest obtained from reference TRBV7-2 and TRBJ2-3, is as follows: GAGVSQSPSNKVTEKGKDVELRCDPISGHTALYWYRQSLGQGLEFLIYFQGNSAPDKSGLPSDRFSAERTGGSVSTLTIQRTQQEDSAVYLCASTVSGTSTDTQYFGPGTRLTVL.

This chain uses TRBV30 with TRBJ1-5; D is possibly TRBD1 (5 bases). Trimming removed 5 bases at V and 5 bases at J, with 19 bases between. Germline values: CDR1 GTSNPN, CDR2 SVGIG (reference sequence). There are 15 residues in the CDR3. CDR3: CAWDRGAGGDQPQHF. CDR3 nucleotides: TGTGCCTGGGATCGTGGGGCCGGTGGGGATCAGCCCCAGCATTTT.

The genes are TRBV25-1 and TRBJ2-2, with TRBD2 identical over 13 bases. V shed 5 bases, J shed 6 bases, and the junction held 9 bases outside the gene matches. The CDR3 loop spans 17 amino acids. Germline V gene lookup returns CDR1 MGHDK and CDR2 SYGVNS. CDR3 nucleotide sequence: TGTGCCAGCAGTCCCAGCGTACTAGCGGGAGGGTCCGGGGAGCTGTTTTTT. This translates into CASSPSVLAGGSGELFF.

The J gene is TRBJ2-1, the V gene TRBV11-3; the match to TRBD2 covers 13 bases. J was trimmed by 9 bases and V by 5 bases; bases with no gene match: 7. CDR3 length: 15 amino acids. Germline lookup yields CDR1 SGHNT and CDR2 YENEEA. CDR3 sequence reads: CASSQTGLAGVEQFF. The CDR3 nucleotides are TGTGCCAGCAGCCAGACTGGACTAGCGGGAGTTGAGCAGTTCTTC.

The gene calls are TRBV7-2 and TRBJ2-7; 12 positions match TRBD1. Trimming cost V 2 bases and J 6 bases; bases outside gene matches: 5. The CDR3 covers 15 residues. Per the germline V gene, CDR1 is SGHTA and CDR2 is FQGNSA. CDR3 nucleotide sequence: TGTGCCAGCAGCTTATCCGGGACAGGGGGCCTCGAGCAGTACTTC. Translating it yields CASSLSGTGGLEQYF.

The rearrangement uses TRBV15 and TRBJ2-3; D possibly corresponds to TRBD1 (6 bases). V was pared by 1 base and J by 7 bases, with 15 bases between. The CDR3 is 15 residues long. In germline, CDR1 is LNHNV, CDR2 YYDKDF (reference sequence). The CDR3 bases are TGTGCCACCAGCAGAGGTCCAGGGGTTCTGAATACGCAGTATTTT. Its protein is CATSRGPGVLNTQYF.

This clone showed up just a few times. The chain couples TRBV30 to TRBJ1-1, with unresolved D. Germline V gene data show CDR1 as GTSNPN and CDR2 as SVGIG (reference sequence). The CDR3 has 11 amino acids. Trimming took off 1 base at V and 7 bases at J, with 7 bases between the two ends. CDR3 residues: CAWSEAVEAFF. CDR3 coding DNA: TGTGCCTGGAGTGAGGCAGTTGAAGCTTTCTTT.

Here the CDR3 DNA reads TGTGCCAGCAGTTTATTGCGGAGTAGCGGGAGGGCCTACGAGCAGTACTTC. It yields the protein CASSLLRSSGRAYEQYF. The chain recombines TRBV27 with TRBJ2-7; 11 bases agree with TRBD2. V lost 1 base to trimming and J lost 2 bases; unmatched junction nucleotides: 7. The CDR3 loop spans 17 amino acids. Germline CDR1 and CDR2: MNHEY and SMNVEV (reference sequence).